These T cell receptor beta chains were read from a single sample in a study of cytomegalovirus exposure and HLA in healthy donors. Sequencing was performed with immunoSEQ multiplex PCR; in TCRdb, only in-frame clones are kept and a portion is missing. Of 150,000 to 200,000 clones listed, approximately 89% were seen once; the top ten hold approximately 10%. Sequencing was performed on PBMCs. The source is a woman between 18 and 30 years old in good health and CMV-seropositive. The CDR3 runs from the conserved cysteine through the conserved F or W. For some rows the clone size is stated as once, few or many, or as a class when expanded; others skip it.

v_call: TRBV7-3; clone_size: -; j_call: TRBJ2-7; cdr3_length: 15; cdr3_aa: CASSPKASDTHEQYF
v_call: TRBV15; clone_size: -; j_call: TRBJ2-7; cdr3_length: 16; cdr3_aa: CATSREMGGQGYEQYF
v_call: TRBV7-9; clone_size: -; j_call: TRBJ2-5; cdr3_length: 17; cdr3_aa: CASTSRGGQGGQETQYF
v_call: TRBV6-6; clone_size: -; j_call: TRBJ2-7; cdr3_length: 15; cdr3_aa: CASRRGGQGEYEQYF
v_call: TRBV5-4; clone_size: -; j_call: TRBJ1-2; cdr3_length: 12; cdr3_aa: CASSVGGKGYTF
v_call: TRBV10-3; clone_size: -; j_call: TRBJ2-7; cdr3_length: 13; cdr3_aa: CAIAPSGRYEQYF
v_call: TRBV7-6; clone_size: -; j_call: TRBJ2-7; cdr3_length: 14; cdr3_aa: CASSLAGAPYEQYF
v_call: TRBV6-5; clone_size: -; j_call: TRBJ1-2; cdr3_length: 16; cdr3_aa: CASSYRTGTRGHGYTF
v_call: TRBV6-6; clone_size: -; j_call: TRBJ1-2; cdr3_length: 13; cdr3_aa: CASSSNRLYGYTF
v_call: TRBV18; clone_size: -; j_call: TRBJ1-4; cdr3_length: 16; cdr3_aa: CASSPRQGTTNEKLFF
v_call: TRBV7-6; clone_size: -; j_call: TRBJ2-1; cdr3_length: 18; cdr3_aa: CASSKSSGRTSSYNEQFF
v_call: TRBV27; clone_size: -; j_call: TRBJ2-3; cdr3_length: 12; cdr3_aa: CASSSRGGSKYF
v_call: TRBV11-1; clone_size: -; j_call: TRBJ2-2; cdr3_length: 14; cdr3_aa: CASSLERVAGELFF
v_call: TRBV7-9; clone_size: few; j_call: TRBJ2-7; cdr3_length: 14; cdr3_aa: CASSLDTGGYEQYF
v_call: TRBV19; clone_size: -; j_call: TRBJ2-1; cdr3_length: 13; cdr3_aa: CASTSGQFREQFF
v_call: TRBV5-4; clone_size: -; j_call: TRBJ2-3; cdr3_length: 15; cdr3_aa: CASSLEQISTDTQYF
v_call: TRBV5-6; clone_size: -; j_call: TRBJ2-5; cdr3_length: 18; cdr3_aa: CASSLPTGGGQRVETQYF
v_call: TRBV30; clone_size: -; j_call: TRBJ2-7; cdr3_length: 12; cdr3_aa: CAWNTQTYEQYF
v_call: TRBV11-3; clone_size: -; j_call: TRBJ1-2; cdr3_length: 13; cdr3_aa: CASSPVRNYGYTF
v_call: TRBV28; clone_size: -; j_call: TRBJ2-7; cdr3_length: 13; cdr3_aa: CASTPGLYYEQYF
v_call: TRBV5-1; clone_size: -; j_call: TRBJ1-4; cdr3_length: 14; cdr3_aa: CASSLASTNEKLFF
v_call: TRBV5-1; clone_size: -; j_call: TRBJ2-5; cdr3_length: 16; cdr3_aa: CASSLEGSGVQETQYF
v_call: TRBV27; clone_size: -; j_call: TRBJ2-1; cdr3_length: 15; cdr3_aa: CASSFDWLSYNEQFF
v_call: TRBV5-6; clone_size: -; j_call: TRBJ2-7; cdr3_length: 15; cdr3_aa: CASSYLAGGPNEQYF
v_call: TRBV6-4; clone_size: -; j_call: TRBJ2-3; cdr3_length: 15; cdr3_aa: CASRTEDSSTDTQYF
v_call: TRBV7-9; clone_size: -; j_call: TRBJ1-2; cdr3_length: 16; cdr3_aa: CASSLYRARGGYGYTF
v_call: TRBV7-3; clone_size: -; j_call: TRBJ2-7; cdr3_length: 14; cdr3_aa: CASSPTSVASEQYF
v_call: TRBV6-1; clone_size: once; j_call: TRBJ2-3; cdr3_length: 11; cdr3_aa: CATYYPDTQYF
v_call: TRBV6-4; clone_size: -; j_call: TRBJ2-3; cdr3_length: 14; cdr3_aa: CASSETQLGDTQYF
v_call: TRBV15; clone_size: -; j_call: TRBJ2-5; cdr3_length: 12; cdr3_aa: CATSSTRETQYF
v_call: TRBV7-8; clone_size: -; j_call: TRBJ2-5; cdr3_length: 14; cdr3_aa: CASSQYRVGETQYF
v_call: TRBV19; clone_size: -; j_call: TRBJ1-1; cdr3_length: 14; cdr3_aa: CASSLDSRGFGAFF
v_call: TRBV30; clone_size: -; j_call: TRBJ1-2; cdr3_length: 12; cdr3_aa: CAWNRGADGYTF
v_call: TRBV28; clone_size: -; j_call: TRBJ1-5; cdr3_length: 17; cdr3_aa: CASTETRGTVSNQPQHF
v_call: TRBV7-2; clone_size: -; j_call: TRBJ2-1; cdr3_length: 14; cdr3_aa: CASSLDGGNNEQFF
v_call: TRBV19; clone_size: -; j_call: TRBJ2-6; cdr3_length: 18; cdr3_aa: CASSALQGASSGANVLTF